The rows below give T cell receptor beta chains drawn from one sample of a study of blood T cell repertoires in COVID-19. Method: immunoSEQ multiplex PCR; TCRdb's copy keeps in-frame clones and lacks some. Of around 100,000 clones listed, about 82% are singletons. Sequencing was performed on peripheral blood. These TCRs come from a man aged 50 to 60 with active or convalescent COVID-19. The CDR3 runs from the conserved cysteine through the conserved F or W. The order of the fields is J gene, V gene, D gene, clone size, CDR3 protein, CDR3 DNA. D genes are given only for firm matches. Expanded clones are given a class, and other clones once, few, many or no size at all.

TRBJ2-7 | TRBV24-1 | TRBD1 | . | CATSDEGTVQYF | TGTGCCACCAGTGATGAAGGGACAGTGCAGTACTTC
TRBJ2-5 | TRBV19 | TRBD1 | . | CASSISRGETQYF | TGTGCCAGTAGTATCAGCAGGGGGGAGACCCAGTACTTC
TRBJ2-7 | TRBV12-5 | TRBD1 | . | CASGLVTGTGEQYF | TGTGCTAGTGGTTTGGTAACAGGGACAGGCGAGCAGTACTTC
TRBJ2-7 | TRBV9 | TRBD1 | . | CASSARDSFYEQYF | TGTGCCAGCAGCGCCAGGGACAGCTTCTACGAGCAGTACTTC
TRBJ2-7 | TRBV6-5 | . | . | CASSYSRGTYEQYF | TGTGCCAGCAGTTACTCGAGGGGGACCTACGAGCAGTACTTC
TRBJ2-1 | TRBV4-2 | . | . | CASSQATGQGQYEQFF | TGTGCCAGCAGCCAAGCCACGGGTCAAGGACAATATGAGCAGTTCTTC
TRBJ2-7 | TRBV30 | TRBD1 | . | CAWRGQGSYEQYF | TGTGCCTGGAGAGGACAGGGCTCCTACGAGCAGTACTTC
TRBJ1-4 | TRBV27 | TRBD1 | few | CASRGRQGGEKLFF | TGTGCCAGCAGGGGTCGACAGGGAGGTGAAAAACTGTTTTTT
TRBJ1-2 | TRBV15 | . | few | CATSRDRGRDNYGYTF | TGTGCCACCAGCAGAGATCGCGGTCGGGATAACTATGGCTACACCTTC
TRBJ2-7 | TRBV11-2 | TRBD2 | once | CAGSPGEGRREQYF | TGTGCCGGCAGCCCGGGGGAGGGGCGACGCGAGCAGTACTTC
TRBJ1-2 | TRBV4-1 | TRBD1 | few | CASSQGRGQYYGYTF | TGCGCCAGCAGCCAAGGAAGGGGGCAATACTATGGCTACACCTTC
TRBJ1-5 | TRBV24-1 | TRBD1 | . | CATSDPTGGNQPQHF | TGTGCCACCAGTGACCCCACAGGGGGCAATCAGCCCCAGCATTTT
TRBJ1-1 | TRBV24-1 | . | . | CATSDSLDTEAFF | TGTGCCACCAGTGATTCGTTAGACACTGAAGCTTTCTTT
TRBJ2-1 | TRBV11-3 | TRBD1 | . | CASSWGGTGVDEQFF | TGTGCCAGCAGCTGGGGTGGGACAGGGGTGGATGAGCAGTTCTTC
TRBJ1-1 | TRBV18 | . | once | CASSPQRGTEAFF | TGTGCCAGCTCACCACAGAGAGGCACTGAAGCTTTCTTT
TRBJ2-1 | TRBV5-3 | TRBD2 | . | CARSADSREFYNEQFF | TGTGCCAGAAGCGCCGACTCGCGGGAGTTCTACAATGAGCAGTTCTTC
TRBJ1-1 | TRBV12-3/TRBV12-4 | TRBD1 | once | CATPTGIGTEAFF | TGTGCCACCCCGACAGGGATCGGCACTGAAGCTTTCTTT
TRBJ2-7 | TRBV6-5 | . | . | CASSYGRGAEQYF | TGTGCCAGCAGTTATGGGAGGGGGGCTGAGCAGTACTTC
TRBJ1-2 | TRBV19 | . | . | CASSIATGRGYTF | TGTGCCAGTAGTATAGCTACGGGAAGGGGCTACACCTTC
TRBJ2-6 | TRBV6-1 | TRBD1 | few | CASSELRGQQSSGANVLTF | TGTGCCAGCAGTGAATTAAGGGGACAGCAAAGCTCTGGGGCCAACGTCCTGACTTTC
TRBJ1-1 | TRBV7-9 | . | . | CASSPGGPISAFF | TGTGCCAGCAGCCCCGGCGGGCCGATTTCGGCTTTCTTT
TRBJ1-3 | TRBV30 | TRBD1 | . | CAWRETGLSGNTIYF | TGTGCCTGGAGGGAGACAGGGCTCTCTGGAAACACCATATATTTT
TRBJ1-6 | TRBV27 | TRBD1 | . | CASRQGTVNNSPLHF | TGTGCCAGCAGACAAGGGACAGTCAATAATTCACCCCTCCACTTT
TRBJ2-7 | TRBV6-4 | . | . | CASSEFGTPIPYEQYF | TGTGCCAGCAGTGAATTCGGGACACCGATACCCTACGAGCAGTACTTC
TRBJ1-4 | TRBV30 | . | . | CAWRTSGQPNEKLFF | TGTGCCTGGAGAACCTCGGGACAACCTAATGAAAAACTGTTTTTT
TRBJ1-2 | TRBV9 | . | . | CASSQNYGYTF | TGTGCCAGCAGCCAGAACTATGGCTACACCTTC
TRBJ2-7 | TRBV6-6 | . | . | CASSPGFEQYF | TGTGCCAGCAGCCCAGGGTTCGAGCAGTACTTC
TRBJ2-7 | TRBV27 | TRBD1 | . | CASSWDRGYEQYF | TGTGCCAGCAGTTGGGACAGGGGGTACGAGCAGTACTTC
TRBJ1-5 | TRBV9 | . | . | CASSVAPTGNQPQHF | TGTGCCAGCAGCGTAGCTCCGACGGGGAATCAGCCCCAGCATTTT
TRBJ1-1 | TRBV5-6 | . | . | CASSSTLGGRTEAFF | TGTGCCAGCAGCTCCACCCTGGGGGGGCGGACTGAAGCTTTCTTT
TRBJ2-1 | TRBV27 | . | once | CASSLGGSYNEQFF | TGTGCCAGCAGCTTAGGAGGATCCTACAATGAGCAGTTCTTC
TRBJ2-7 | TRBV19 | . | . | CASSPRSGTTSYEQYF | TGTGCCAGTAGTCCCCGAAGCGGAACCACGTCCTACGAGCAGTACTTC
TRBJ1-1 | TRBV7-2 | TRBD1 | . | CASSLRNRGFVFSHTEAFF | TGTGCCAGCAGCTTAAGGAACAGGGGGTTTGTTTTTTCTCACACTGAAGCTTTCTTT
TRBJ2-2 | TRBV2 | TRBD1 | . | CASRPDRANTGELFF | TGTGCCAGCAGACCAGACAGGGCGAACACCGGGGAGCTGTTTTTT
TRBJ1-2 | TRBV5-4 | . | . | CASKGQFKYGYTF | TGTGCCAGCAAGGGGCAGTTTAAATATGGCTACACCTTC
TRBJ2-1 | TRBV27 | . | once | CASSLTTPGIGEFF | TGTGCCAGCAGTTTGACCACACCGGGGATCGGGGAGTTCTTC
TRBJ2-7 | TRBV12-3/TRBV12-4 | TRBD1 | . | CASHDQGAREQYF | TGTGCCAGCCATGATCAGGGGGCCCGCGAGCAGTACTTC
TRBJ2-5 | TRBV19 | TRBD2 | once | CASSPPGLAGETQYF | TGTGCCAGTAGCCCTCCGGGACTAGCGGGAGAGACCCAGTACTTC
TRBJ1-2 | TRBV2 | . | . | CASSEVAGIYGYTF | TGTGCCAGCAGTGAAGTTGCAGGGATCTATGGCTACACCTTC
TRBJ2-7 | TRBV2 | TRBD2 | . | CASQRLAGSSYEQYF | TGTGCCAGCCAAAGACTAGCGGGCAGCTCCTACGAGCAGTACTTC
TRBJ2-3 | TRBV5-1 | . | . | CASSFSGPSTDTQYF | TGCGCCAGCAGCTTTAGCGGACCTAGCACAGATACGCAGTATTTT
TRBJ1-1 | TRBV19 | . | . | CASSASIEAFF | TGTGCCAGTAGTGCCTCTATTGAAGCTTTCTTT
TRBJ1-2 | TRBV5-6 | . | . | CASTKQGFYGYTF | TGTGCCAGCACCAAACAGGGCTTCTATGGCTACACCTTC
TRBJ1-5 | TRBV7-2 | . | . | CASSPTGVQPQHF | TGCGCCAGCAGCCCCACGGGGGTCCAGCCCCAGCATTTT
TRBJ1-5 | TRBV5-8 | . | few | CASSLSARIQPQHF | TGTGCCAGCAGCTTGTCGGCGAGGATTCAGCCCCAGCATTTT
TRBJ1-3 | TRBV5-1 | TRBD1 | once | CASSTGQGAAGNTIYF | TGCGCCAGCAGCACTGGACAGGGGGCGGCAGGAAACACCATATATTTT
TRBJ1-2 | TRBV5-6 | . | . | CASRGITGGGLDGYTF | TGTGCCAGCAGGGGAATAACGGGGGGCGGCCTTGATGGCTACACCTTC
TRBJ1-1 | TRBV3-1/TRBV3-2 | . | . | CASSQASGRIGAFF | TGTGCCAGCAGCCAAGCAAGCGGACGGATCGGAGCTTTCTTT
TRBJ1-1 | TRBV5-6 | TRBD1 | . | CASSWGTGYVPEAFF | TGTGCCAGCAGCTGGGGGACAGGGTACGTCCCTGAAGCTTTCTTT
TRBJ2-2 | TRBV19 | . | . | CASSFRGNTGELFF | TGTGCCAGTAGTTTCAGGGGGAACACCGGGGAGCTGTTTTTT